A single sample gave rise to the 20 T cell receptor beta chains below, sequenced in a study of neurological immune-mediated disorders. A single record per CDR3 protein comes from TCRdb applying MiXCR to the 5' RACE reads. The top ten hold 7.9% of the sample, which has over 75,000 distinct CDR3 sequences, approximately 5.8% seen once. The time point is: longitudinal time-point 2. Sample: PBMCs. The receptors were gathered from an older woman with multiple sclerosis.

This clonotype has ten or more counts. V usage is TRBV9 and J usage is TRBJ1-1; 10 bases match TRBD1. V lost 2 bases, J lost 5 bases, and 12 bases stayed unmatched. Germline V gives CDR1 SGDLS, CDR2 YYNGEE. The CDR3 is 17 residues long. The CDR3 loop is CASSVLSGTGAWTEAFF. The CDR3 bases are TGTGCCAGCAGCGTCCTTTCCGGGACAGGGGCTTGGACTGAAGCTTTCTTT.

This clonotype occurred a few times. The rearrangement uses TRBV7-2 and TRBJ2-3; a weak D match, TRBD2 (6 bases). Germline values: CDR1 SGHTA, CDR2 FQGNSA. V was clipped by 7 bases and J by 4 bases, with 15 bases between them. The CDR3 totals 14 residues. The CDR3: CASTSTSSADTQYF. In nucleotides, the CDR3 is TGTGCCAGCACCTCGACTAGTAGCGCAGATACGCAGTATTTT.

This clonotype was recorded at least ten times. This chain connects TRBV5-1 to TRBJ1-1; the D gene is possibly TRBD1 (5 bases). Trimming took off 5 bases at V and 1 base at J, with 12 bases between the two ends. Germline values: CDR1 SGHRS, CDR2 YFSETQ. This CDR3 has 14 amino acids. The CDR3 spells CASRVQGSNTEAFF. The CDR3 coding sequence is TGCGCCAGCAGAGTGCAGGGTTCGAACACTGAAGCTTTCTTT.

This clonotype was recorded at least ten times. V and J are TRBV4-1 and TRBJ1-6; D is possibly TRBD1 (5 bases). The CDR3 is 16 residues long. With 0 bases removed from V and 6 bases from J, the gap between germline ends came to 12 bases. CDR1 and CDR2 from the germline V gene are MGHRA and YSYEKL. The CDR3 DNA reads TGCGCCAGCAGCCAAGAGATACAGGCGCGTAATTCACCCCTCCACTTT. It yields the protein CASSQEIQARNSPLHF.

There are many counts of this clonotype. This chain links TRBV18 with TRBJ1-4, with D perhaps matching TRBD1 (5 bases). CDR1 KGHSH and CDR2 LQKENI come from the germline V gene. This CDR3 contains 13 residues. The CDR3 is CAGSPGKNEKLFF. The CDR3 DNA sequence: TGTGCGGGCTCACCAGGGAAGAACGAAAAACTGTTTTTT. The entire variable domain, with the rest obtained from reference TRBV18 and TRBJ1-4, is as follows: NAGVMQNPRHLVRRRGQEARLRCSPMKGHSHVYWYRQLPEEGLKFMVYLQKENIIDESGMPKERFSAEFPKEGPSILRIQQVVRGDSAAYFCAGSPGKNEKLFFGSGTQLSVL.

This clonotype was seen at least ten times. This chain uses TRBV7-8 with TRBJ2-1, with D unresolved. Germline loops: CDR1 SGHVS, CDR2 FQNEAQ. CDR3 length: 13 residues. V was shortened by 0 bases and J by 15 bases, with 15 bases between the two germline ends. Here the CDR3 reads CASSLAPTATAFF. The CDR3 DNA follows: TGTGCCAGCAGCTTAGCACCCACGGCGACGGCGTTCTTC.

This clonotype has only a few counts. This chain links TRBV2 with TRBJ2-1, with 9 positions matching TRBD1. The germline V gene has CDR1 SNHLY and CDR2 FYNNEI. The CDR3 spans 15 residues. With V trimmed by 6 bases and J by 7 bases, 10 bases remained unmatched. CDR3 sequence (DNA): TGTGCCAGCAGCCCCTCGGACAGGGGTAAGAATGAGCAGTTCTTC. Residues: CASSPSDRGKNEQFF.

This clonotype has a count of ten or more. V gene TRBV20-1 combines with J gene TRBJ2-1, with TRBD1 matching 7 bases. The CDR3 is made up of 12 amino acids. V lost 3 bases, J lost 13 bases, and 9 bases stayed unmatched. The V gene's germline CDR1 is DFQATT and CDR2 SNEGSKA (reference sequence). CDR3 residues: CSASEGNRGQFF. CDR3 DNA sequence: TGCAGTGCTAGCGAAGGAAACAGGGGACAGTTCTTC.

This clonotype was counted many times. The rearrangement joins TRBV5-8 to TRBJ2-1; TRBD1 matches at 7 bases. Germline CDR1 reads SGHTS; CDR2 reads YDEGEE. The CDR3 totals 15 residues. V was pared by 1 base and J by 2 bases, with 3 bases of the junction left unmatched. CDR3 protein: CASSLSGQTYNEQFF. CDR3 in DNA: TGTGCCAGCAGCTTGTCGGGACAGACCTACAATGAGCAGTTCTTC.

This clonotype was detected many times. The genes are TRBV20-1 and TRBJ1-5, with D unclear. The CDR3 contains 16 residues. Trimming shortened V by 3 bases and J by 5 bases, and 20 bases separated the two germline ends. Germline CDR1 DFQATT, CDR2 SNEGSKA (reference sequence). CDR3 nucleotide sequence: TGCAGTGCTAGTTCCTTGGAGCCCACACGGGATCAGCCCCAGCATTTT. Protein: CSASSLEPTRDQPQHF.

This clonotype occurred many times. V and J are TRBV5-5 and TRBJ1-2; D is undetermined. This CDR3 region has 15 residues. Trimming cost V 1 base and J 0 bases, with 10 bases left between them. The germline gives CDR1 SGHKS, CDR2 YYEKEE (reference sequence). CDR3 bases: TGTGCCAGCAGCTTGACTCCCCAGACTAACTATGGCTACACCTTC. It is translated as CASSLTPQTNYGYTF. Full variable domain (remainder filled in from reference TRBV5-5 and TRBJ1-2): DAGVTQSPTHLIKTRGQQVTLRCSPISGHKSVSWYQQVLGQGPQFIFQYYEKEERGRGNFPDRFSARQFPNYSSELNVNALLLGDSALYLCASSLTPQTNYGYTFGSGTRLTVV.

This clonotype was found many times. This sequence joins TRBV5-1 and TRBJ1-1; D is unclear. CDR1 and CDR2 (germline): SGHRS, YFSETQ. This CDR3 comprises 14 residues. V was cut by 0 bases and J by 0 bases, with 6 bases left in between. The CDR3 is CASSLVQMNTEAFF. The DNA of the CDR3 is TGCGCCAGCAGCTTGGTACAGATGAACACTGAAGCTTTCTTT.

This clonotype was counted at least ten times. The rearrangement uses TRBV27 and TRBJ1-1, with a weak D call TRBD1 (5 bases). This CDR3 region has 13 residues. Germline V gives CDR1 MNHEY, CDR2 SMNVEV (reference sequence). Trimming removed 2 bases from V and 3 bases from J, with 7 bases in between. The CDR3 DNA is TGTGCCAGCAGTTTACAGGGATACACTGAAGCTTTCTTT. Translation gives CASSLQGYTEAFF.

This clonotype was seen many times. The J gene is TRBJ1-2, the V gene TRBV11-2; 7 bases are shared with TRBD1. CDR1 and CDR2 (germline): SGHAT, FQNNGV. V trimming: 5 bases; J trimming: 8 bases; junction bases outside the gene matches: 8. This CDR3 has 13 residues. Written as DNA, the CDR3 is TGTGCCAGCAGCCCGGGGACAGCAGGAGGCTACACCTTC. Protein: CASSPGTAGGYTF. The full variable domain, completed using reference TRBV11-2 and TRBJ1-2, is EAGVAQSPRYKIIEKRQSVAFWCNPISGHATLYWYQQILGQGPKLLIQFQNNGVVDDSQLPKDRFSAERLKGVDSTLKIQPAKLEDSAVYLCASSPGTAGGYTFGSGTRLTVV.

This clonotype was detected ten times or more. The V call is TRBV20-1, the J call TRBJ2-1, with TRBD1 identical over 11 bases. Looked up from germline, CDR1 is DFQATT and CDR2 is SNEGSKA (reference sequence). There are 14 residues in the CDR3. The V and J ends lost 6 bases and 9 bases, in that order; junction bases with no gene match: 10. The CDR3: CSANGQGAHVEQFF. CDR3 DNA: TGCAGTGCAAACGGACAGGGGGCGCATGTTGAGCAGTTCTTC.

This clonotype was counted many times. The V call is TRBV9, the J call TRBJ1-6, with TRBD1 as a possible D gene (6 bases). V lost 3 bases, J lost 0 bases, and 10 bases lay in between. CDR3 length equals 16 residues. Germline CDR1 is SGDLS and CDR2 is YYNGEE. The CDR3 nucleotides read TGTGCCAGCAGCGGTGGACAGAGCTCCTATAATTCACCCCTCCACTTT. Protein product: CASSGGQSSYNSPLHF. The variable domain in full, completed from reference TRBV9 and TRBJ1-6, reads DSGVTQTPKHLITATGQRVTLRCSPRSGDLSVYWYQQSLDQGLQFLIQYYNGEERAKGNILERFSAQQFPDLHSELNLSSLELGDSALYFCASSGGQSSYNSPLHFGNGTRLTVT.

This clonotype has just a few counts. The chain has TRBV19 and TRBJ1-2; tentative D call: TRBD1 (6 bases). This CDR3 region has 14 residues. Germline CDR1 LNHDA, CDR2 SQIVND (reference sequence). V was trimmed by 6 bases and J by 3 bases, leaving 14 bases between them. CDR3: CASRRGALDYGYTF. The DNA for the CDR3 is TGTGCCAGTAGAAGGGGGGCCCTGGACTATGGCTACACCTTC.

This clonotype was picked up many times. The genes are TRBV28 and TRBJ2-7; TRBD2 aligns across 9 bases. Germline values: CDR1 MDHEN, CDR2 SYDVKM. The CDR3 has 15 amino acids. Trimming at V came to 5 bases and at J to 0 bases, leaving 5 bases not matched to a gene. In nucleotides, the CDR3 is TGTGCCAGCAGTGGAGCGGGGGGCTACTCCTACGAGCAGTACTTC. Amino acid sequence: CASSGAGGYSYEQYF.

This clonotype came up many times. The rearrangement uses TRBV4-2 and TRBJ1-5; TRBD1 matches at 8 bases. From germline, CDR1 is LGHNA and CDR2 YNFKEQ. V shed 3 bases and J 2 bases; nucleotides not matched to a gene: 9. The CDR3 totals 17 residues. CDR3 residues: CASSQADRGGGNQPQHF. DNA for the CDR3: TGTGCCAGCAGCCAGGCCGACAGGGGCGGGGGCAATCAGCCCCAGCATTTT.

This clonotype was detected ten times or more. The chain is built from TRBV5-1 and TRBJ1-4; possibly TRBD1 for D (5 bases). Germline CDR1 SGHRS, CDR2 YFSETQ. The ends were cut back, 4 bases at V and 0 bases at J, with 10 bases in the middle. The CDR3 sequence is 15 residues long. CDR3 region: CASSTPGPTNEKLFF. The DNA of the CDR3 is TGCGCCAGCAGCACCCCGGGACCAACTAATGAAAAACTGTTTTTT. The complete variable domain, with remaining parts taken from reference TRBV5-1 and TRBJ1-4, reads KAGVTQTPRYLIKTRGQQVTLSCSPISGHRSVSWYQQTPGQGLQFLFEYFSETQRNKGNFPGRFSGRQFSNSRSEMNVSTLELGDSALYLCASSTPGPTNEKLFFGSGTQLSVL.